This entry describes one T cell receptor beta chain. Its antigen remains unknown. The data were obtained in a study of cytomegalovirus exposure and HLA in healthy donors. Overall study results and limits: TCR beta chains numbering more than 150 were designated cytomegalovirus-associated. A few chains linked to CMV were shown in vitro to be specific for CMV antigens.

The CDR3 has 18 residues. Trimming took 0 bases from V and 3 from J; bases not matched to a gene: 12. Germline V gene lookup returns CDR1 LGHNA and CDR2 YNFKEQ. Assay used: immunoSEQ multiplex PCR; TCRdb lists only in-frame clones, some missing. The sample holds approximately 160,000 clones, 70% to 90% seen once. The donors were members of the validation cohort, which comprised more than 90 subjects and was separate from the first cohort of fewer than 700 subjects. Sequencing used PBMCs. This sequence joins TRBV4-2 and TRBJ1-2, with 8 bases identical to TRBD1. The receptor was derived from a woman younger than 30 in good health and CMV-seronegative. Here the CDR3 DNA reads TGTGCCAGCAGCCAAGACGTACAGGGGGACCGGGTGGACTATGGCTACACCTTC. Translated: CASSQDVQGDRVDYGYTF.